The 12 T cell receptor beta chains given below trace back to one sample, sequenced in a study of shared clonotypes between healthy human individuals. Assay: immunoSEQ multiplex PCR; the TCRdb copy retains only in-frame clones and omits some. Among about 1 million clones, approximately 78% were seen once, and the ten largest hold approximately 0.52%. Sequences were obtained from memory CD4+ T cells from PBMCs. Subset described: CD45RA-negative fraction. Source of these receptors: a man aged 18 to 29 in good health. Some clones in this sample may be carry-over from other donors' samples.

V usage is TRBV10-3 and J usage is TRBJ2-7, with TRBD2 matching 13 bases. V shed 6 bases, J shed 7 bases, and the junction held 9 bases outside the gene matches. CDR3 length equals 15 residues. The V gene's germline CDR1 is ENHRY and CDR2 SYGVKD. The CDR3 DNA sequence: TGTGCCATCAGCCCACTAGCGGGAGGGCTTGGGGAGCAGTACTTC. This gives the protein CAISPLAGGLGEQYF.

With respect to this clone: This sample also contains other DNA sequences that code for the same CDR3. The chain joins TRBV4-1 to TRBJ1-2; 8 nucleotides agree with TRBD1. The germline CDR1 and CDR2 sequences are MGHRA and YSYEKL. The CDR3 has 12 amino acids. Unmatched junction bases numbered 0, after V lost 4 bases and J lost 5 bases. This CDR3 reads CASSRTGYGYTF. As DNA, the CDR3 is TGCGCCAGCAGCCGGACAGGGTATGGCTACACCTTC.

The chain recombines TRBV28 with TRBJ1-2, with TRBD1 as a possible D gene (6 bases). Trimming stripped 2 bases from V and 8 bases from J, with 15 bases between. Germline V gene sequence: CDR1 MDHEN, CDR2 SYDVKM. CDR3 size: 14 residues. CDR3 residues: CASSLAGEANGYTF. CDR3 bases: TGTGCCAGCAGTTTAGCAGGGGAGGCGAACGGCTACACCTTC.

The J gene is TRBJ1-1, the V gene TRBV6-5; D is uncertain. Deletions cut 7 bases from V and 7 bases from J, with 10 bases between. The length of the CDR3 is 11 residues. From germline, CDR1 is MNHEY and CDR2 SVGAGI. CDR3 sequence reads: CASTSRVEAFF. Written as DNA, the CDR3 is TGTGCCAGCACCTCCCGGGTTGAAGCTTTCTTT.

This clone occurred once. The chain combines TRBV10-2 with TRBJ2-2; 12 bases align to TRBD2. The CDR3 contains 16 residues. The V and J ends lost 5 bases and 2 bases, in that order; junction bases with no gene match: 3. Germline CDR1 WSHSY, CDR2 SAAADI. This CDR3 is CASSQGLAGNTGELFF. The DNA of the CDR3 is TGCGCCAGCAGTCAAGGACTAGCGGGAAACACCGGGGAGCTGTTTTTT.

This rearrangement joins TRBV29-1 to TRBJ2-7; 10 positions agree with TRBD1. The CDR3 is 15 residues long. Looked up from germline, CDR1 is SQVTM and CDR2 is ANQGSEA. Trimming removed 8 bases from V and 3 bases from J; junction bases left unmatched: 13. The CDR3 loop reads CSYSFPDRGLYEQYF. CDR3 in DNA: TGCAGCTATTCCTTCCCAGACAGGGGGCTCTACGAGCAGTACTTC.

The chain combines TRBV28 with TRBJ1-1; D remains ambiguous. This CDR3 region has 15 residues. CDR1 MDHEN and CDR2 SYDVKM come from the germline V gene. V was shortened by 5 bases and J by 0 bases, with 13 bases between the two germline ends. The CDR3, as DNA: TGTGCCAGCAGTGTTATGGGTGGACTGAACACTGAAGCTTTCTTT. Protein: CASSVMGGLNTEAFF.

The chain employs TRBV2 and TRBJ1-1; possible D gene TRBD1, 6 bases. The CDR3 runs to 14 residues. V lost 6 bases and J 1 base, leaving 12 bases between the germline ends. Looked up from germline, CDR1 is SNHLY and CDR2 is FYNNEI. CDR3 bases: TGTGCCAGCAGAGGACAGATGGGGAACACTGAAGCTTTCTTT. Translated: CASRGQMGNTEAFF.

The chain recombines TRBV6-1 with TRBJ2-3; the D is unclear. V was pared by 5 bases and J by 1 base, with 10 bases between. CDR3 length equals 14 residues. The germline V gene encodes CDR1 MNHNS and CDR2 SASEGT. The CDR3 is CASSSGSGTDTQYF. For the CDR3, the DNA is TGTGCCAGCAGTTCCGGGTCGGGCACAGATACGCAGTATTTT.

The gene calls are TRBV9 and TRBJ2-6; D not certain. This CDR3 has 15 amino acids. Germline loops: CDR1 SGDLS, CDR2 YYNGEE. V was shortened by 1 base and J by 1 base, with 6 bases between the two germline ends. The CDR3 here is CASSVIGSGANVLTF. CDR3 DNA: TGTGCCAGCAGCGTAATAGGTTCTGGGGCCAACGTCCTGACTTTC.

The rearrangement uses TRBV14 and TRBJ2-2, with 13 positions matching TRBD2. J gave up 3 bases and V 4 bases, and 2 bases lay outside the gene matches. Germline CDR1 is SGHDN and CDR2 is FVKESK. The CDR3 covers 16 residues. This chain's CDR3 is CASSPGLAGYTGELFF. The CDR3 DNA follows: TGTGCCAGCAGCCCGGGACTAGCGGGATACACCGGGGAGCTGTTTTTT.

The chain is built from TRBV19 and TRBJ1-2; 8 bases are shared with TRBD1. The CDR3 covers 14 residues. The germline gives CDR1 LNHDA, CDR2 SQIVND (reference sequence). Unmatched junction bases numbered 6, after V lost 5 bases and J lost 4 bases. In nucleotides, the CDR3 is TGTGCCAGTAGTCGGGCACAGGGGGTCTATGGCTACACCTTC. This translates into CASSRAQGVYGYTF.